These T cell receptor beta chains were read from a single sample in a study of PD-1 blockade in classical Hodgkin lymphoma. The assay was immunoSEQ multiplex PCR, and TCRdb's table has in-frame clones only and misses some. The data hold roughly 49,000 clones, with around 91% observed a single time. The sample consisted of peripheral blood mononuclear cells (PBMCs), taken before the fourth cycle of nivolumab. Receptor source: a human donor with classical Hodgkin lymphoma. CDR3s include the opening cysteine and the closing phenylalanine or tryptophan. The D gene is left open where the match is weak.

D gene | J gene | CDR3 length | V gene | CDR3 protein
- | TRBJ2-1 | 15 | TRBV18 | CASSPGDSNYNEQFF
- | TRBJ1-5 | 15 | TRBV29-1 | CSGELAKFSNQPQHF
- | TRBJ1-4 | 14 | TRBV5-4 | CASSLRGLNEKLFF
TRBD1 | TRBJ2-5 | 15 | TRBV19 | CASSKNRDRGQTQYF
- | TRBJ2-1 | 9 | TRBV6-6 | CASSGEQFF
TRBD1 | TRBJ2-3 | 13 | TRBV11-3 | CATETGWGDTQYF
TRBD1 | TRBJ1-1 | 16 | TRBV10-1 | CASSELPGQGRAEAFF
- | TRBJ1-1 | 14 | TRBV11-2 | CASSFRRGFTEAFF
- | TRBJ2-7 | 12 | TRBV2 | CASSGQVYEQYF
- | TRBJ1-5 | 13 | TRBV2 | CASSGGGPQPQHF
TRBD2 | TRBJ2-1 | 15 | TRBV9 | CASSFLAGVENEQFF
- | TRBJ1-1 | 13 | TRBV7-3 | CASSQGQNTEAFF
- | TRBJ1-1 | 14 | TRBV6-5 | CASSYRSQGVVAFF
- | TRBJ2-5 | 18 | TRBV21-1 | CASSPLFPASGDQETQYF
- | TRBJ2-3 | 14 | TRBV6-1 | CASQPWGRTDTQYF
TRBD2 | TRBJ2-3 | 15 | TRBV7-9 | CASSLVAGDTDTQYF
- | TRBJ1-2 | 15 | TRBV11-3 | CASSLKGWTAYGYTF
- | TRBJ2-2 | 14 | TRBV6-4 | CASSGTFNTGELFF
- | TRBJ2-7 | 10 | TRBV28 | CASSNYEQYF
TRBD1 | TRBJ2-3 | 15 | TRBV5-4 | CASSPGQGGGDTQYF
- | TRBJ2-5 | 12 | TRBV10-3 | CAISESVETQYF
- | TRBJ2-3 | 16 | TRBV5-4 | CASSRQSSLALYTQYF
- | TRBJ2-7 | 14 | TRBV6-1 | CASSEAGISYEQYF
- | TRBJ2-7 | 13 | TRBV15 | CATSMDTYYEQYF
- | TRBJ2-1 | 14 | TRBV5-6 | CASSLDRTYNEQFF
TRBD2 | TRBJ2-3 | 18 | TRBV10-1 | CASSESSSGYLSTDTQYF
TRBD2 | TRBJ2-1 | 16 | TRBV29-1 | CSVGGAGTSGNNEQFF
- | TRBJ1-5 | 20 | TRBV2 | CASSALVLDGGPILNQPQHF
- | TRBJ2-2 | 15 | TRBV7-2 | CASSLVHLNTGELFF
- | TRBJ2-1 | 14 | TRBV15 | CATSRDALYNEQFF
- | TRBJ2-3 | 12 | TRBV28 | CATHRSTDTQYF
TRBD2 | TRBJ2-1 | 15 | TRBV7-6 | CASSFTSGNYNEQFF
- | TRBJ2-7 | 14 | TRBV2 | CASRISGSPCEQYF
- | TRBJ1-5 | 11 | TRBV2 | CASRVDQPQHF
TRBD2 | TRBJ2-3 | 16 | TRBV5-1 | CASSLEAGGRTDTQYF
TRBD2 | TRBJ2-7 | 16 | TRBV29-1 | CSVEDRWAGGAYEQYF
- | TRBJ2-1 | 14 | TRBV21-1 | CASSKSDGVCEQFF
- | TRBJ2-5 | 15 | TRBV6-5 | CASSYSNVARQTQYF